What follows are 20 T cell receptor beta chains derived from one specimen sequenced in a study of cytomegalovirus exposure and HLA in healthy donors. A multiplex PCR was run with 60 Vbeta primers and 13 Jbeta primers. The repertoire was sequenced with immunoSEQ multiplex PCR; TCRdb's copy has only in-frame clones and lacks some. The sample holds fewer than 300,000 clones, about 80% seen once. Sequencing input: PBMCs. These receptors all come from a girl between 2 and 10 years old in good health and CMV-seronegative.

Written as DNA, the CDR3 is TGTGCCAGCAGCAAAGCGGCTAGCGGGAACTACGAGCAGTACTTC. Its protein product is CASSKAASGNYEQYF. This sequence joins TRBV7-2 and TRBJ2-7; TRBD2 matches 9 bases. CDR1 and CDR2 from the germline V gene are SGHTA and FQGNSA. J was trimmed by 3 bases and V by 5 bases; bases with no gene match: 8. This CDR3 has 15 residues.

A few counts support this clone. The chain carries TRBV4-1 and TRBJ2-1; maybe TRBD2 (6 bases). Germline V gene data show CDR1 as MGHRA and CDR2 as YSYEKL. The CDR3 totals 17 residues. The germline V and J ends were trimmed by 4 bases and 1 base, with 17 bases remaining between them. DNA for the CDR3: TGCGCCAGCAGCCGCCCCCGACTAGTACGGTCCTACAATGAGCAGTTCTTC. Protein sequence: CASSRPRLVRSYNEQFF.

The chain links TRBV11-1 to TRBJ2-7; 11 bases map to TRBD1. This CDR3 is 15 amino acids long. With 3 bases clipped from V and 9 bases from J, the junction kept 10 bases outside the gene matches. The V gene's germline CDR1 is SGHAT and CDR2 FQDESV (reference sequence). The CDR3, as DNA: TGTGCCAGCAGCTTTCTCGGCGGTGGGACAGGGGGGCAGTACTTC. This codes for CASSFLGGGTGGQYF.

This clone was seen a handful of times. The chain recombines TRBV4-2 with TRBJ2-1; a weak D match, TRBD2 (6 bases). The CDR3 runs to 14 residues. V gave up 3 bases and J gave up 7 bases, with 13 bases separating them. CDR1 is LGHNA and CDR2 is YNFKEQ in the germline V gene. The CDR3 sequence is CASSQAGRSNEQFF. CDR3 DNA: TGTGCCAGCAGCCAGGCGGGGAGGTCGAATGAGCAGTTCTTC.

The chain joins TRBV9 to TRBJ2-1, with 14 bases fitting TRBD2. Germline loops: CDR1 SGDLS, CDR2 YYNGEE. CDR3 length: 16 amino acids. V was clipped by 3 bases and J by 8 bases; unmatched bases: 7. CDR3 residues: CASSAEGLAGVDEQFF. The CDR3 nucleotides are TGTGCCAGCAGCGCGGAGGGACTAGCGGGAGTGGATGAGCAGTTCTTC.

The chain has TRBV21-1 and TRBJ1-5. TRBV21-1 is assigned pseudogene status. The CDR3 extends over 16 amino acids. The DNA for the CDR3 is TGTGCCAGCAGCAAAGGGAGGCAGGATAGCAATCAGCCCCAGCATTTT. This codes for CASSKGRQDSNQPQHF.

This clone turned up a few times. This chain links TRBV18 with TRBJ2-1; 9 positions match TRBD1. V was pared by 5 bases and J by 8 bases, with 10 bases of the junction left unmatched. This CDR3 has 15 amino acids. Per germline, CDR1 KGHSH and CDR2 LQKENI. Written as DNA, the CDR3 is TGTGCCAGCTCATCGACGCCGGGACAGGGACATGAGCAGTTCTTC. Amino acids: CASSSTPGQGHEQFF.

The chain uses TRBV28 and TRBJ2-1; 9 nucleotides line up with TRBD1. Trimming removed 2 bases from V and 2 bases from J; junction bases left unmatched: 4. Looked up from germline, CDR1 is MDHEN and CDR2 is SYDVKM. The CDR3 has 16 residues. CDR3 sequence: CASSLLGQGPYNEQFF. The CDR3 coding sequence is TGTGCCAGCAGTTTACTGGGACAGGGTCCCTACAATGAGCAGTTCTTC.

This chain uses TRBV29-1 with TRBJ2-7, with 7 bases identical to TRBD2. J lost 0 bases, V lost 0 bases, and 5 bases had no gene match. Germline CDR1 SQVTM, CDR2 ANQGSEA. The CDR3 totals 15 residues. The CDR3 spells CSVEDLIAGSYEQYF. The CDR3 nucleotides read TGCAGCGTTGAAGATCTAATAGCGGGCTCCTACGAGCAGTACTTC.

This clone was seen once. CDR3 sequence reads: CASSFRGESTDTQYF. In nucleotides, the CDR3 is TGTGCCAGTAGTTTTCGCGGGGAGAGCACAGATACGCAGTATTTT. The V gene is TRBV19, the J gene TRBJ2-3; a weak D match, TRBD2 (6 bases). Trimming shortened V by 5 bases and J by 0 bases, and 12 bases separated the two germline ends. This CDR3 spans 15 amino acids. CDR1 LNHDA and CDR2 SQIVND come from the germline V gene (reference sequence). The full variable domain, completed using reference TRBV19 and TRBJ2-3, is DGGITQSPKYLFRKEGQNVTLSCEQNLNHDAMYWYRQDPGQGLRLIYYSQIVNDFQKGDIAEGYSVSREKKESFPLTVTSAQKNPTAFYLCASSFRGESTDTQYFGPGTRLTVL.

The chain combines TRBV6-5 with TRBJ1-2; 7 bases are shared with TRBD1. The CDR3 totals 13 residues. Per the germline V gene, CDR1 is MNHEY and CDR2 is SVGAGI. J lost 5 bases, V lost 8 bases, and 8 bases had no gene match. The CDR3 nucleotides are TGTGCCAGCGGCCCCGGGACAGATTATGGCTACACCTTC. Translating gives CASGPGTDYGYTF.

The V gene is TRBV6-6, the J gene TRBJ2-5; D might be TRBD2 (5 bases). CDR1 is MNHNY and CDR2 is SVGAGI in the germline V gene (reference sequence). V was cut by 2 bases and J by 2 bases, with 6 bases left in between. This CDR3 contains 13 residues. The CDR3, as DNA: TGTGCCAGCAGTTACGGAGGACAAGAGACCCAGTACTTC. Amino acids: CASSYGGQETQYF.

J is TRBJ2-7 and V is TRBV6-5; possible D gene TRBD2, 6 bases. This CDR3 spans 13 amino acids. V was pared by 10 bases and J by 0 bases, with 13 bases between. Germline lookup yields CDR1 MNHEY and CDR2 SVGAGI. The CDR3 DNA reads TGTGCCACTCATGGGGGGTACTCCTACGAGCAGTACTTC. Translation gives CATHGGYSYEQYF.

This clone was observed once. CDR3: CASNVFRGGATIADTQYF. CDR3 coding DNA: TGTGCCAGCAATGTGTTCCGCGGGGGGGCTACCATAGCAGATACGCAGTATTTT. The chain employs TRBV28 and TRBJ2-3; TRBD2 aligns across 9 bases. CDR1 and CDR2 from the germline V gene are MDHEN and SYDVKM. There are 18 residues in the CDR3. V gave up 7 bases and J gave up 4 bases; unmatched junction bases: 18.

V usage is TRBV11-2 and J usage is TRBJ2-5; D remains unclear. The CDR3 is 15 residues long. Germline-derived CDR1 and CDR2 are SGHAT and FQNNGV. Trimming pared 5 bases from V and 5 bases from J, leaving 18 bases between. Written as DNA, the CDR3 is TGTGCCAGCAGCCCTGGAGCAGATTCATATGAGACCCAGTACTTC. Its translation: CASSPGADSYETQYF.

This chain uses TRBV30 with TRBJ2-2; 15 positions agree with TRBD2. Germline V gene sequence: CDR1 GTSNPN, CDR2 SVGIG (reference sequence). The junction had 5 bases not matched to a gene; V was cut back by 3 bases and J by 6 bases. This CDR3 is built from 16 residues. In DNA, the CDR3 is TGTGCCTGGAGGCCCGGGACTAGCGGGAGGCCCGGGGAGCTGTTTTTT. This codes for CAWRPGTSGRPGELFF. The variable domain in full, with the rest retrieved from reference TRBV30 and TRBJ2-2, is SQTIHQWPATLVQPVGSPLSLECTVEGTSNPNLYWYRQAAGRGLQLLFYSVGIGQISSEVPQNLSASRPQDRQFILSSKKLLLSDSGFYLCAWRPGTSGRPGELFFGEGSRLTVL.

J is TRBJ2-3 and V is TRBV2, with 7 bases lining up with TRBD1. The CDR3 covers 15 residues. The V gene end was trimmed by 3 bases and the J gene end by 4 bases; junction bases not matched to a gene: 7. CDR1 is SNHLY, CDR2 FYNNEI, per germline. CDR3 sequence (DNA): TGTGCCAGCAGTGACATACCAGGGGGATCAGATACGCAGTATTTT. Protein product: CASSDIPGGSDTQYF. The whole variable domain, filled in from reference TRBV2 and TRBJ2-3, reads EPEVTQTPSHQVTQMGQEVILRCVPISNHLYFYWYRQILGQKVEFLVSFYNNEISEKSEIFDDQFSVERPDGSNFTLKIRSTKLEDSAMYFCASSDIPGGSDTQYFGPGTRLTVL.

The chain links TRBV28 to TRBJ2-4; 8 bases line up with TRBD1. V gave up 6 bases and J gave up 4 bases; unmatched junction bases: 5. Germline CDR1 is MDHEN and CDR2 is SYDVKM. The CDR3 covers 14 residues. DNA of the CDR3: TGTGCCAGCAGCCCGGGACAGGCAAAAAACATTCAGTACTTC. Translated, it gives CASSPGQAKNIQYF.

This clone was found once. The CDR3 spells CASTPRFEKVPNQPQHF. In nucleotides, the CDR3 is TGTGCCAGCACCCCGAGGTTTGAGAAAGTACCAAATCAGCCCCAGCATTTT. The chain combines TRBV28 with TRBJ1-5, with D uncertain. V gave up 7 bases and J gave up 4 bases, with 23 bases separating them. CDR3 length equals 17 residues. CDR1 is MDHEN, CDR2 SYDVKM, per germline.

CDR3 nucleotide sequence: TGTGCCAGCAGTCCTAACAGGGGGTCCTACGAGCAGTACTTC. It codes for CASSPNRGSYEQYF. The chain couples TRBV27 to TRBJ2-7; 8 nucleotides agree with TRBD1. Germline CDR1 and CDR2: MNHEY and SMNVEV (reference sequence). After removal of 5 bases from V and 1 base from J, the junction contained 4 bases not matched to a gene. The length of the CDR3 is 14 residues.